This T cell receptor (beta chain) was captured by sequencing in a study of CD8 T cells in Susac syndrome. Roughly 0.45 to 1 ug RNA was reverse transcribed with random hexamers. Each CDR3 protein is one row after TCRdb ran MiXCR on the immunoSEQ multiplex PCR reads. Of fewer than 65,000 distinct CDR3 sequences listed, approximately 92% are singletons. Germline CDR1 SEHNR, CDR2 FQNEAQ (reference sequence). Trimming stripped 3 bases from V and 4 bases from J, with 15 bases between. The CDR3 is made up of 15 amino acids. Sequencing used CD8+ T cells from PBMCs. The clonotype comes from a human donor in good health. The V and J genes are TRBV7-9 and TRBJ1-1, with D maybe TRBD1 (5 bases). In DNA form, the CDR3 reads TGTGCCAGCAGCTTGCTGGGACTAGGAATCACTGAAGCTTTCTTT. As protein: CASSLLGLGITEAFF.